These 16 T cell receptor beta chains came from one sample sequenced in a study of PD-1 blockade in classical Hodgkin lymphoma. Using immunoSEQ multiplex PCR, the repertoire was profiled, and TCRdb retains in-frame clones only, with some absent. Of about 50,000 clones in the sample, around 67% are singletons; the top ten hold about 14%. All the patients suffered relapse after autologous stem cell transplantation, and brentuximab vedotin exposure differed. Sequenced here: peripheral blood mononuclear cells (PBMCs), sampled before the second cycle of nivolumab. Receptor source: a human donor with classical Hodgkin lymphoma.

The rearrangement uses TRBV4-1 and TRBJ2-3; D is unclear. Trimming left V 1 base short and J 1 base short, with 9 bases between. The CDR3 spans 15 residues. Per the germline V gene, CDR1 is MGHRA and CDR2 is YSYEKL. The CDR3 bases are TGCGCCAGCAGCCAAGGGTCAGGTGGCACAGATACGCAGTATTTT. It codes for CASSQGSGGTDTQYF.

The chain couples TRBV29-1 to TRBJ2-4; possible D gene TRBD1, 7 bases. Trimming took 3 bases from V and 13 from J, leaving 16 bases between them. Germline CDR1 SQVTM, CDR2 ANQGSEA. The CDR3 contains 12 residues. In nucleotides, the CDR3 is TGCAGCGTTGATCGGCAGGGGGGATTCCAGTACTTC. It yields the protein CSVDRQGGFQYF.

Relative to its sample, this clone is medium-sized. This CDR3 reads CSVGQGGDEQYF. DNA for the CDR3: TGCAGCGTTGGACAGGGTGGCGACGAGCAGTACTTC. This sequence joins TRBV29-1 and TRBJ2-7, with TRBD1 matching over 7 bases. The junction had 5 bases not matched to a gene; V was cut back by 4 bases and J by 5 bases. The length of the CDR3 is 12 residues. Per germline, CDR1 SQVTM and CDR2 ANQGSEA.

The chain carries TRBV28 and TRBJ2-3; 11 nucleotides match TRBD2. CDR3 length: 21 residues. V lost 2 bases, J lost 2 bases, and 18 bases stayed unmatched. The germline V gene has CDR1 MDHEN and CDR2 SYDVKM. The CDR3 reads CASSLMRSFSLAGGFTDTQYF. Written as DNA, the CDR3 is TGTGCCAGCAGTTTAATGCGGTCGTTTTCTCTAGCGGGAGGCTTCACAGATACGCAGTATTTT.

This clone is a singleton in its sample. Written as DNA, the CDR3 is TGCGCCAGCAGCTTGGTAGCGATCATGAACACTGAAGCTTTCTTT. Amino acids: CASSLVAIMNTEAFF. The chain is built from TRBV5-1 and TRBJ1-1; no firm D call. The CDR3 sequence is 15 residues long. Between the trimmed V and J ends, which lost 0 bases and 0 bases, there was a span of 9 bases. Germline V gene data show CDR1 as SGHRS and CDR2 as YFSETQ.

This chain uses TRBV7-2 with TRBJ2-7; unclear D gene. Per the germline V gene, CDR1 is SGHTA and CDR2 is FQGNSA. The CDR3 has 13 residues. The ends were cut back, 2 bases at V and 2 bases at J, with 7 bases in the middle. In DNA form, the CDR3 reads TGTGCCAGCAGCTTACCCTATCCCTACGAGCAGTACTTC. Residues: CASSLPYPYEQYF.

V usage is TRBV30 and J usage is TRBJ2-7; D not resolved. The CDR3 totals 12 residues. The ends were cut back, 7 bases at V and 1 base at J, with 11 bases in the middle. Germline V gene lookup returns CDR1 GTSNPN and CDR2 SVGIG (reference sequence). The CDR3 DNA sequence: TGTGCCTCCCGGACGGGTTCCTACGAGCAGTACTTC. Encoded protein: CASRTGSYEQYF.

The chain links TRBV6-1 to TRBJ2-7, with TRBD1 matching over 7 bases. J lost 3 bases, V lost 8 bases, and 7 bases had no gene match. Germline CDR1 is MNHNS and CDR2 is SASEGT. The length of the CDR3 is 13 residues. CDR3 sequence: CASEEDRFYEQYF. The CDR3 nucleotides are TGTGCCAGCGAGGAGGACAGGTTCTACGAGCAGTACTTC.

The rearrangement links TRBV6-6 to TRBJ2-2; 12 bases map to TRBD2. This CDR3 comprises 15 residues. Germline V lookup: CDR1 MNHNY, CDR2 SVGAGI (reference sequence). Trimming removed 5 bases from V and 7 bases from J; junction bases left unmatched: 5. The CDR3 region has the DNA TGTGCCAGCAGTCCACTAGCGGGAGGAGGCGGGGAGCTGTTTTTT. Translated, it gives CASSPLAGGGGELFF.

The chain has TRBV19 and TRBJ2-1; D unclear. CDR3 length equals 12 residues. Trimming took 11 bases from V and 0 from J, leaving 8 bases between them. Germline assignment: CDR1 LNHDA and CDR2 SQIVND (reference sequence). Here the CDR3 reads CAVRSSYNEQFF. CDR3 bases: TGTGCCGTAAGGAGCTCCTACAATGAGCAGTTCTTC.

This chain joins TRBV19 and TRBJ1-5, with D possibly matching TRBD1 (6 bases). The V gene's germline CDR1 is LNHDA and CDR2 SQIVND (reference sequence). The V and J ends lost 7 bases and 3 bases respectively, with 16 bases between them. The CDR3 covers 15 residues. The DNA for the CDR3 is TGTGCCAGTACCGGGACATCGCTACTCAATCAGCCCCAGCATTTT. Translated, it gives CASTGTSLLNQPQHF. Based on the CDR3 plus reference TRBV19 and TRBJ1-5, the full variable domain is DGGITQSPKYLFRKEGQNVTLSCEQNLNHDAMYWYRQDPGQGLRLIYYSQIVNDFQKGDIAEGYSVSREKKESFPLTVTSAQKNPTAFYLCASTGTSLLNQPQHFGDGTRLSIL.

The chain couples TRBV7-8 to TRBJ1-3; the match to TRBD1 covers 8 bases. V gave up 5 bases and J gave up 4 bases; unmatched junction bases: 10. Germline values: CDR1 SGHVS, CDR2 FQNEAQ. This CDR3 contains 16 residues. Here the CDR3 reads CASSTGTGQGGNTIYF. CDR3 DNA sequence: TGTGCCAGCAGCACGGGGACAGGACAGGGAGGAAACACCATATATTTT.

This chain uses TRBV6-4 with TRBJ2-3; TRBD2 matches at 10 bases. Unmatched junction bases numbered 5, after V lost 6 bases and J lost 2 bases. The germline V gene has CDR1 MRHNA and CDR2 SNTAGT. The CDR3 spans 15 residues. CDR3 DNA: TGTGCCAGCAGGACTCTAGCGGGAGACACAGATACGCAGTATTTT. Amino acid sequence: CASRTLAGDTDTQYF.

The CDR3 loop is CASSPRQVPGGELFF. The CDR3 DNA reads as TGTGCCAGCTCACCACGCCAGGTTCCCGGGGGGGAACTGTTTTTT. The chain combines TRBV18 with TRBJ1-4, with a tentative D call TRBD1 (5 bases). Trimming shortened V by 1 base and J by 12 bases, and 18 bases separated the two germline ends. Germline assignment: CDR1 KGHSH and CDR2 LQKENI. This CDR3 has 15 residues.

The V and J genes are TRBV6-5 and TRBJ2-7; D remains ambiguous. With 0 bases removed from V and 4 bases from J, the gap between germline ends came to 7 bases. Germline V gene data show CDR1 as MNHEY and CDR2 as SVGAGI. CDR3 size: 13 residues. The CDR3 DNA reads as TGTGCCAGCAGTTACTCGCTCTTGTACGAGCAGTACTTC. Encoded protein: CASSYSLLYEQYF.

J is TRBJ1-3 and V is TRBV10-3; weak D call: TRBD1 (5 bases). V lost 6 bases and J lost 0, with 18 bases in between. Germline V gene sequence: CDR1 ENHRY, CDR2 SYGVKD. The CDR3 sequence is 17 residues long. CDR3 sequence: CAIRGDSSQSSGNTIYF. The CDR3 coding sequence is TGTGCCATCAGGGGTGACAGTAGCCAAAGCTCTGGAAACACCATATATTTT.